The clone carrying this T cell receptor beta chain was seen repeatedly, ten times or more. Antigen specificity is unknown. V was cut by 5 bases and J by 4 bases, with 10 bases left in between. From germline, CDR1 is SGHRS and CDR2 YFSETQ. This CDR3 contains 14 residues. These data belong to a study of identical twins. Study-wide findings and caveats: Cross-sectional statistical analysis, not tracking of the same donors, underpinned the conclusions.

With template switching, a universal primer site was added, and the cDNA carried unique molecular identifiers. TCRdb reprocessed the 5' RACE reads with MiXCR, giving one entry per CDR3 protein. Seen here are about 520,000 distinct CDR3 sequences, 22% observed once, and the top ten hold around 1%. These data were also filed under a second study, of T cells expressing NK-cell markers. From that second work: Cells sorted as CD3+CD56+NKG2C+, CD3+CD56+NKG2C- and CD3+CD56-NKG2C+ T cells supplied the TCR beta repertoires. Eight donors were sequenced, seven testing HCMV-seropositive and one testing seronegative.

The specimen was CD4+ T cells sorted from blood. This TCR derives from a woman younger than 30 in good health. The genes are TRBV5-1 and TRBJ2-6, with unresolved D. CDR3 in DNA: TGCGCCAGCAGACTGTCTGACGGGGCCAACGTCCTGACTTTC. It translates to CASRLSDGANVLTF.